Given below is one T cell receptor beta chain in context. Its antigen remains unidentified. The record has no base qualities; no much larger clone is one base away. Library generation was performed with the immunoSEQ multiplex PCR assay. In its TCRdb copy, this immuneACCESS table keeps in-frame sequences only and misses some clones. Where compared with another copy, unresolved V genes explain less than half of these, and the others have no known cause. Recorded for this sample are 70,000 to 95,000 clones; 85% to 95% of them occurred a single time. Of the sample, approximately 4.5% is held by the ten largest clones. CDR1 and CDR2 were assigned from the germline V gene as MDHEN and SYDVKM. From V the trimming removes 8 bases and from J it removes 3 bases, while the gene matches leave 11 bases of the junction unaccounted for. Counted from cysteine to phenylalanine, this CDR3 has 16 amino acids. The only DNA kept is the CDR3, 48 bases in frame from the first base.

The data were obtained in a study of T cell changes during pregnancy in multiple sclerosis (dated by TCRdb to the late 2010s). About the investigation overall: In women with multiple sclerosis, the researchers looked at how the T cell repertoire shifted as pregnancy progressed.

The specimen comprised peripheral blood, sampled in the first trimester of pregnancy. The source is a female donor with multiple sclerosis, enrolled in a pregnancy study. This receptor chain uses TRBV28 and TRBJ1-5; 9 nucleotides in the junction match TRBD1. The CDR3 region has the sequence CASGLEWDRVNQPQHF. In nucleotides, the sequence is TGTGCCAGCGGATTGGAGTGGGACAGGGTCAATCAGCCCCAGCATTTT.